Following are 11 T cell receptor beta chains from one sample sequenced in a study of T cell responses to AZD1222 COVID-19 vaccine. Sequencing was performed with immunoSEQ multiplex PCR; in TCRdb, only in-frame clones are kept and a portion is missing. The data contain 150,000 or so clones, roughly 92% of them singletons. Sequenced here: peripheral blood, sampled on day 0 of AZD1222 vaccination. These receptors originate from an adult in good health.

J is TRBJ1-1 and V is TRBV10-3, with D maybe TRBD1 (6 bases). The length of the CDR3 is 16 residues. Germline V gene data show CDR1 as ENHRY and CDR2 as SYGVKD. V was shortened by 0 bases and J by 0 bases, with 11 bases between the two germline ends. As DNA, the CDR3 is TGTGCCATCAGTGAGTCGTATGGGGACATGAACACTGAAGCTTTCTTT. As protein: CAISESYGDMNTEAFF.

The V gene is TRBV29-1, the J gene TRBJ1-1; D is perhaps TRBD1 (5 bases). V shed 3 bases and J shed 4 bases, with 12 bases lying between them. CDR1 is SQVTM and CDR2 is ANQGSEA in the germline V gene. CDR3 length: 13 residues. The CDR3 DNA reads TGCAGCGTTGAGGGCAGGGTAGGCACTGAAGCTTTCTTT. Its translation: CSVEGRVGTEAFF.

The chain links TRBV5-1 to TRBJ2-6; D might be TRBD1 or TRBD2, each matching 5 bases. Germline lookup yields CDR1 SGHRS and CDR2 YFSETQ. This CDR3 comprises 15 residues. The V end lost 2 bases, the J end lost 10 bases, and 16 bases lay between the germline ends. The CDR3 reads CASSFSGRRENVLTF. CDR3 sequence (DNA): TGCGCCAGCAGCTTCTCGGGACGTCGAGAAAACGTCCTGACTTTC.

This rearrangement joins TRBV18 to TRBJ2-7, with 9 bases that match TRBD1. The germline gives CDR1 KGHSH, CDR2 LQKENI. J gave up 6 bases and V 3 bases, and 0 bases lay outside the gene matches. This CDR3 contains 12 residues. In nucleotides, the CDR3 is TGTGCCAGCTCACCGGGACAGGGCGAGCAGTACTTC. Translating it yields CASSPGQGEQYF.

This chain uses TRBV7-9 with TRBJ1-1, with D possibly being TRBD1 (5 bases). Germline lookup yields CDR1 SEHNR and CDR2 FQNEAQ (reference sequence). V gave up 7 bases and J gave up 3 bases, with 15 bases separating them. This CDR3 spans 14 amino acids. DNA of the CDR3: TGTGCCAGCATCAACCGTGGGGGGGACACTGAAGCTTTCTTT. This codes for CASINRGGDTEAFF.

This clone was counted a single time. The V call is TRBV28, the J call TRBJ1-1; the match to TRBD1 covers 8 bases. This CDR3 has 16 amino acids. CDR1 and CDR2 (germline): MDHEN, SYDVKM. J was trimmed by 5 bases and V by 3 bases; bases with no gene match: 11. This chain's CDR3 is CASSFSGGRVYTEAFF. For the CDR3, the DNA is TGTGCCAGCAGTTTTTCAGGGGGCCGGGTATATACTGAAGCTTTCTTT.

The chain has TRBV19 and TRBJ2-7, with 10 positions matching TRBD1. Germline V gene data show CDR1 as LNHDA and CDR2 as SQIVND (reference sequence). This CDR3 has 14 residues. V gave up 7 bases and J gave up 2 bases; unmatched junction bases: 5. The CDR3 reads CASKRDRGPYEQYF. The CDR3 bases are TGTGCCAGTAAGAGGGACAGGGGACCCTACGAGCAGTACTTC.

The chain carries TRBV28 and TRBJ1-5; no clear D gene. Trimming took off 3 bases at V and 4 bases at J, with 10 bases between the two ends. The germline gives CDR1 MDHEN, CDR2 SYDVKM. The CDR3 is 14 amino acids. The CDR3 DNA is TGTGCCAGCAGTTTTGCCAGCCTAAATCAGCCCCAGCATTTT. Its translation: CASSFASLNQPQHF.

The rearrangement uses TRBV7-8 and TRBJ2-7, with 12 bases aligning to TRBD1. The CDR3 totals 17 residues. The V segment lost 1 base and the J segment 5 bases; nucleotides outside the gene matches: 9. The V gene's germline CDR1 is SGHVS and CDR2 FQNEAQ. CDR3 loop: CASSLGSGDRGQHEQYF. The CDR3 DNA follows: TGTGCCAGCAGCTTAGGAAGTGGGGACAGGGGGCAGCACGAGCAGTACTTC.

J is TRBJ2-1 and V is TRBV7-9, with no clear D. The CDR3 has 12 residues. Between the trimmed V and J ends, which lost 2 bases and 8 bases, there was a span of 7 bases. CDR1 and CDR2 from the germline V gene are SEHNR and FQNEAQ (reference sequence). The CDR3 loop is CASSLLGDEQFF. Here the CDR3 DNA reads TGTGCCAGCAGCTTATTGGGTGATGAGCAGTTCTTC. Full variable domain (rest looked up from reference TRBV7-9 and TRBJ2-1): DTGVSQNPRHKITKRGQNVTFRCDPISEHNRLYWYRQTLGQGPEFLTYFQNEAQLEKSRLLSDRFSAERPKGSFSTLEIQRTEQGDSAMYLCASSLLGDEQFFGPGTRLTVL.

The rearrangement uses TRBV7-9 and TRBJ2-1, with 7 bases matching TRBD2. V was clipped by 3 bases and J by 8 bases; unmatched bases: 13. The CDR3 sequence is 16 residues long. In germline, CDR1 is SEHNR, CDR2 FQNEAQ (reference sequence). This CDR3 reads CASSFGSSGLRDEQFF. Here the CDR3 DNA reads TGTGCCAGCAGCTTCGGTTCTAGCGGTCTTAGGGATGAGCAGTTCTTC.